This section outlines one T cell receptor (beta chain) sequence together with its context. The CDR3 extends over 11 amino acids. The germline V and J ends were trimmed by 5 bases and 5 bases, with 4 bases remaining between them. Looked up from germline, CDR1 is KGHDR and CDR2 is SFDVKD. MiXCR, applied by TCRdb to the RT-PCR reads, yields one record per CDR3 protein. The table has approximately 720,000 distinct CDR3 sequences, 14% seen once; the top ten hold 3.6%. The sequencing input was memory CD4+ T cells from blood. The chain carries TRBV24-1 and TRBJ2-3, with unresolved D. The clonotype originates from a female donor in good health, serving as a healthy control. CDR3 DNA sequence: TGTGCCACCAGTGGCCTAGATACGCAGTATTTT. This encodes CATSGLDTQYF.